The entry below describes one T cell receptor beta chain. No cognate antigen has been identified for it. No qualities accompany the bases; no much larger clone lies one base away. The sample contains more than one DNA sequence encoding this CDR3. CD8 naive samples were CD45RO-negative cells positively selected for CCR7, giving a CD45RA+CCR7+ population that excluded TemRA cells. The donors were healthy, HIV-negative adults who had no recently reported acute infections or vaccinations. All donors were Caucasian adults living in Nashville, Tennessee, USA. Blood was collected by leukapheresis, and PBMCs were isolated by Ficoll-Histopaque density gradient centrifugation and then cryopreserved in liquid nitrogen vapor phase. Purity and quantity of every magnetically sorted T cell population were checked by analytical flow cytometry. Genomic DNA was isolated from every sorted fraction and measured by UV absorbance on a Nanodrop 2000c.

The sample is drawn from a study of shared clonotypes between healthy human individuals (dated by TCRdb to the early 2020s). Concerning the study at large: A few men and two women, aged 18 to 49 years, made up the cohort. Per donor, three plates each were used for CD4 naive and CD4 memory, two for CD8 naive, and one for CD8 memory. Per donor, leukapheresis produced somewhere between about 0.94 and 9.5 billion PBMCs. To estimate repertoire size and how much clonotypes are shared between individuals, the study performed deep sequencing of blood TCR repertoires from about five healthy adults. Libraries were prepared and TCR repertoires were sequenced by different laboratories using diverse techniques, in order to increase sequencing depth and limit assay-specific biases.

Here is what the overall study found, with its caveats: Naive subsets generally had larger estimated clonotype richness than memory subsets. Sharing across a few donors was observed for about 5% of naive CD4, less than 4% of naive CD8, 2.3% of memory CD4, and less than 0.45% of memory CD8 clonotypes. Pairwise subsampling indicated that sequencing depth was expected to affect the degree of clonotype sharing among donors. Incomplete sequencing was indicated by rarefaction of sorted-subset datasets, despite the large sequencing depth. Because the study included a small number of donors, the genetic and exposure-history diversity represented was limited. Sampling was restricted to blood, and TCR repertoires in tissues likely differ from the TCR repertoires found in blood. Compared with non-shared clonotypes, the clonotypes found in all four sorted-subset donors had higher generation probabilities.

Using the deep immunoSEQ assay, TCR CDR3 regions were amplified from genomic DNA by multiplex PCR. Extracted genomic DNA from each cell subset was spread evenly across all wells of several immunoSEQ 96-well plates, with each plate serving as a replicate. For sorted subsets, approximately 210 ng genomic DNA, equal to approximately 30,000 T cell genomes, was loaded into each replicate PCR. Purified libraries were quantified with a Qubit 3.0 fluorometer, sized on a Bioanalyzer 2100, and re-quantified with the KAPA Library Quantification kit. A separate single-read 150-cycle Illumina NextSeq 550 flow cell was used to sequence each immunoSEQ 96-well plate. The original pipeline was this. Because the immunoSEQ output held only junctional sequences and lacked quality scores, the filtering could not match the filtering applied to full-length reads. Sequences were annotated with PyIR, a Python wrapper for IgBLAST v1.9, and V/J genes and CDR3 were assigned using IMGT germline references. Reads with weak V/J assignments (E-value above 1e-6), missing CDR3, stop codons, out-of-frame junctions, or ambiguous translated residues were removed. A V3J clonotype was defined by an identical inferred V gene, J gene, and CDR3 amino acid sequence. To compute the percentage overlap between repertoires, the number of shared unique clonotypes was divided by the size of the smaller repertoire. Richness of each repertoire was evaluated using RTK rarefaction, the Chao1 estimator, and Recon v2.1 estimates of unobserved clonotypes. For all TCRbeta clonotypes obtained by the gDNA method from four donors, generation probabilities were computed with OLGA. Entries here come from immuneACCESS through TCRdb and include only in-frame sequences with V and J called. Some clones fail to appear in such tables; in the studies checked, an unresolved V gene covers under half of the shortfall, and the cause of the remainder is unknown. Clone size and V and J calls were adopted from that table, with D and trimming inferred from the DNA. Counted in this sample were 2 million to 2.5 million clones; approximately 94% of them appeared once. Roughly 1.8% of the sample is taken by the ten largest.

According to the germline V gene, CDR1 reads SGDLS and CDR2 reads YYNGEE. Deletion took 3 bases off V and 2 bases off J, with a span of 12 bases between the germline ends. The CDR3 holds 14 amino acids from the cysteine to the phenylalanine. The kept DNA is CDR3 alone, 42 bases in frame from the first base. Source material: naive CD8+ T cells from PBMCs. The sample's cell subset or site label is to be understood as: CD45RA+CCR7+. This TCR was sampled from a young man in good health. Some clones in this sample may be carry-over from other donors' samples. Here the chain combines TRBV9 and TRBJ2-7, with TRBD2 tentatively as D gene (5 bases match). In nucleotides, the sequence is TGTGCCAGCAGCGGAGGAGGCGGGCCCTACGAGCAGTACTTC. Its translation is CASSGGGGPYEQYF.